These T cell receptor beta chains were read from a single sample in a study of T cell responses to AZD1222 COVID-19 vaccine. TCRdb's copy holds only in-frame clones and misses some; the assay was immunoSEQ multiplex PCR. The sample lists roughly 120,000 clones, around 89% occurring once. The material was peripheral blood, obtained 28 days after the second AZD1222 dose. The source is an adult who received the AZD1222 COVID-19 vaccine. Both conserved end residues are part of each CDR3. Fields, in order: J gene, D gene, clone size, V gene, CDR3 DNA, CDR3 protein. A D gene is named only where the DNA matches it firmly. The size entry is marked missing in some rows and otherwise reads once, few, many or a size class.

TRBJ2-3 | . | . | TRBV30 | TGTGCCTGCTTAGTTTCAACAAATACGCAGTATTTT | CACLVSTNTQYF
TRBJ2-3 | TRBD2 | . | TRBV5-4 | TGTGCCAGCAGCCGTGGGACTAGCGGGGAGGATACGCAGTATTTT | CASSRGTSGEDTQYF
TRBJ2-7 | . | once | TRBV11-3 | TGTGCCAGCAGCTTTGGGGGGCCCTCCCCGTACGAGCAGTACTTC | CASSFGGPSPYEQYF
TRBJ2-7 | . | . | TRBV11-3 | TGTGCCAGCAGCTTAGATTGGACCTACGAGCAGTACTTC | CASSLDWTYEQYF
TRBJ2-3 | . | . | TRBV11-3 | TGTGCCAGCAGCTTAGAGGACGTCTCTAGCACAGATACGCAGTATTTT | CASSLEDVSSTDTQYF
TRBJ1-1 | TRBD1 | . | TRBV27 | TGTGCCAGCAGTCCCCGGGACAGCAACCTTAAGGCTTTCTTT | CASSPRDSNLKAFF
TRBJ1-1 | . | few | TRBV5-1 | TGCGCCAGCAGCTTGGCCGGACAGTCTTACACTGAAGCTTTCTTT | CASSLAGQSYTEAFF
TRBJ2-2 | TRBD1 | . | TRBV19 | TGTGCCAGTAGAGGACAGGGCAGGACGGGGGCCGGGGAGCTGTTTTTT | CASRGQGRTGAGELFF
TRBJ2-7 | TRBD2 | . | TRBV7-9 | TGTGCCAGCAGCTTTTGGGGTAGCGGGAGGGCCGATTGGGGCGAGCAGTACTTC | CASSFWGSGRADWGEQYF
TRBJ1-3 | . | . | TRBV7-9 | TGTGCCAGCAGCTTAGCACGTTCTAGGGACACTGGAAACACCATATATTTT | CASSLARSRDTGNTIYF
TRBJ1-4 | . | . | TRBV5-1 | TGCGCCAGCAGCTTGGGGCTGTATGAAAAACTGTTTTTT | CASSLGLYEKLFF
TRBJ2-5 | TRBD1 | . | TRBV5-1 | TGCGCCAGCAGCTCAGGGGGCATGGGAGAGACCCAGTACTTC | CASSSGGMGETQYF
TRBJ1-3 | . | . | TRBV30 | TGTGCCTGGAGTGGGGTCGGGGAGGGCTCTGGAAACACCATATATTTT | CAWSGVGEGSGNTIYF
TRBJ1-2 | . | . | TRBV6-5 | TGTGCCAGCAGTTACTCATGGGAGAACGTCTATGGCTACACCTTC | CASSYSWENVYGYTF
TRBJ2-5 | . | . | TRBV18 | TGTGCCAGCTCCCAGACTCTAGGGGAGACCCAGTACTTC | CASSQTLGETQYF
TRBJ2-6 | . | . | TRBV6-5 | TGTGCCAGCAGAACAGCAAGCTCTGGGGCCAACGTCCTGACTTTC | CASRTASSGANVLTF